Below, 12 T cell receptor beta chains from the same sample are listed, as sequenced in a study of cytomegalovirus exposure and HLA in healthy donors. A multiplex PCR was run with 60 Vbeta primers and 13 Jbeta primers. Profiling relied on immunoSEQ multiplex PCR, and the TCRdb table lists in-frame clones only, not all of them. The sample table includes about 150,000 clones. The sample was PBMCs. The origin of the receptors is a woman aged 50 to 60 in good health and CMV-seronegative.

The V gene is TRBV4-2, the J gene TRBJ1-3, with a possible D match to TRBD1 (6 bases). V was pared by 4 bases and J by 4 bases, with 17 bases between. CDR3 length: 16 residues. The germline gives CDR1 LGHNA, CDR2 YNFKEQ. The CDR3 region has the DNA TGTGCCAGCAGCCCTTCCACAGGGTTCGGAGGAAACACCATATATTTT. Translated, it gives CASSPSTGFGGNTIYF.

The V call is TRBV18, the J call TRBJ2-7; 7 bases match TRBD1. With 0 bases clipped from V and 2 bases from J, the junction kept 4 bases outside the gene matches. The germline CDR1 and CDR2 sequences are KGHSH and LQKENI. This CDR3 has 15 residues. CDR3 loop: CASSPPDRTAYEQYF. For the CDR3, the DNA is TGTGCCAGCTCACCACCGGACAGGACCGCCTACGAGCAGTACTTC.

The chain couples TRBV27 to TRBJ2-7; D call uncertain. Per germline, CDR1 MNHEY and CDR2 SMNVEV (reference sequence). The CDR3 consists of 18 residues. V was shortened by 5 bases and J by 5 bases, with 28 bases between the two germline ends. As DNA, the CDR3 is TGTGCCAGCAGTCCATCCGGGTGGTATAGGCTCTATACCGACGAGCAGTACTTC. Protein sequence: CASSPSGWYRLYTDEQYF.

As concerns this clone: Other DNA sequences in the same sample also yield this CDR3. The chain links TRBV9 to TRBJ2-7; 9 bases are shared with TRBD1. The V gene end was trimmed by 0 bases and the J gene end by 10 bases; junction bases not matched to a gene: 11. This CDR3 is 15 amino acids long. In germline, CDR1 is SGDLS, CDR2 YYNGEE. CDR3: CASSVGGQGIGEQYF. The CDR3 nucleotides are TGTGCCAGCAGCGTAGGGGGACAGGGTATAGGCGAACAGTACTTC.

J is TRBJ1-1 and V is TRBV2, with 7 bases aligning to TRBD1. The germline V gene has CDR1 SNHLY and CDR2 FYNNEI. This CDR3 spans 14 amino acids. V shed 3 bases and J 6 bases; nucleotides not matched to a gene: 7. Written as DNA, the CDR3 is TGTGCCAGCAGTGATCAGGGGGGCCGCCCTGAAGCTTTCTTT. Translating gives CASSDQGGRPEAFF.

The rearrangement joins TRBV7-9 to TRBJ2-1, with 10 bases identical to TRBD2. The CDR3 runs to 15 residues. Losses at the gene ends were 4 bases for V and 7 bases for J; bases not matched to a gene: 7. Germline values: CDR1 SEHNR, CDR2 FQNEAQ (reference sequence). CDR3: CASSSSGGAGNEQFF. The CDR3 bases are TGTGCCAGCAGCTCGAGCGGGGGGGCTGGGAATGAGCAGTTCTTC. The whole variable domain, remainder taken from reference TRBV7-9 and TRBJ2-1, is DTGVSQNPRHKITKRGQNVTFRCDPISEHNRLYWYRQTLGQGPEFLTYFQNEAQLEKSRLLSDRFSAERPKGSFSTLEIQRTEQGDSAMYLCASSSSGGAGNEQFFGPGTRLTVL.

The gene calls are TRBV12-5 and TRBJ2-5; D possibly corresponds to TRBD1 (7 bases). The CDR3 spans 14 residues. V lost 4 bases and J lost 5, with 14 bases in between. Germline V CDR1 and CDR2: LGHNT, FRNRAP. CDR3 loop: CASGSRPGGETQYF. The CDR3 nucleotides read TGTGCTAGTGGTTCCCGACCAGGGGGGGAGACCCAGTACTTC.

The CDR3 reads CASSPHSPSTDTQYF. In DNA form, the CDR3 reads TGTGCCAGCAGTCCACATAGCCCTAGCACAGATACGCAGTATTTT. The chain links TRBV2 to TRBJ2-3; D remains ambiguous. This CDR3 has 15 residues. Germline V gene sequence: CDR1 SNHLY, CDR2 FYNNEI. Deletions cut 5 bases from V and 0 bases from J, with 12 bases between. Supplemented by reference TRBV2 and TRBJ2-3, the full variable domain reads EPEVTQTPSHQVTQMGQEVILRCVPISNHLYFYWYRQILGQKVEFLVSFYNNEISEKSEIFDDQFSVERPDGSNFTLKIRSTKLEDSAMYFCASSPHSPSTDTQYFGPGTRLTVL.

V and J are TRBV7-9 and TRBJ1-5; 7 nucleotides match TRBD1. V shed 1 base, J shed 5 bases, and the junction held 2 bases outside the gene matches. The germline CDR1 and CDR2 sequences are SEHNR and FQNEAQ (reference sequence). CDR3 length: 14 residues. CDR3 in amino acids: CASSLGQGDQPQHF. For the CDR3, the DNA is TGTGCCAGCAGCTTAGGACAGGGTGATCAGCCCCAGCATTTT.

CDR3 in DNA: TGTGCCAGCAGTTCTTGGACAGAGAACACTGAAGCTTTCTTT. It specifies CASSSWTENTEAFF. V and J are TRBV28 and TRBJ1-1; weak D call: TRBD1 (6 bases). CDR3 length equals 14 residues. Germline V lookup: CDR1 MDHEN, CDR2 SYDVKM. The V and J ends lost 4 bases and 1 base respectively, with 10 bases between them.

A note on this clone: This sample also contains other DNA sequences that code for the same CDR3. V and J are TRBV30 and TRBJ1-3; D is unresolved. CDR1 and CDR2 from the germline V gene are GTSNPN and SVGIG (reference sequence). Deletions cut 0 bases from V and 4 bases from J, with 4 bases between. This CDR3 comprises 12 residues. CDR3 DNA: TGTGCCTGGAGTGTCTTAGGAAACACCATATATTTT. It codes for CAWSVLGNTIYF. The whole variable domain, remainder taken from reference TRBV30 and TRBJ1-3, is SQTIHQWPATLVQPVGSPLSLECTVEGTSNPNLYWYRQAAGRGLQLLFYSVGIGQISSEVPQNLSASRPQDRQFILSSKKLLLSDSGFYLCAWSVLGNTIYFGEGSWLTVV.

The rearrangement joins TRBV7-2 to TRBJ2-2; D perhaps matches TRBD1 (6 bases). Germline V CDR1 and CDR2: SGHTA, FQGNSA. Trimming removed 3 bases from V and 7 bases from J, with 12 bases in between. This CDR3 is built from 14 residues. The CDR3 DNA sequence: TGTGCCAGCAGCTTCGAACAGGGCATCGGGGAGCTGTTTTTT. Translation: CASSFEQGIGELFF.